These 23 T cell receptor beta chains came from one sample sequenced in a study of blood T cell repertoires in COVID-19. The data were produced by immunoSEQ multiplex PCR, yet TCRdb's version contains in-frame clones alone and is incomplete. Found here are 60,000 to 75,000 clones, around 80% of them singletons; the top ten hold 9% to 15%. Input material: peripheral blood. The receptors here all came from a human donor in a cohort sampled during active COVID-19.

In its sample, this clone was seen once. This chain uses TRBV13 with TRBJ1-2; 7 bases match TRBD1. J was trimmed by 6 bases and V by 4 bases; bases with no gene match: 5. This CDR3 has 13 residues. CDR1 is PRHDT, CDR2 FYEKMQ, per germline (reference sequence). The CDR3 here is CASSSTGWHGYTF. CDR3 DNA: TGTGCCAGCAGCTCGACAGGGTGGCATGGCTACACCTTC.

The chain links TRBV27 to TRBJ2-7; the match to TRBD1 covers 12 bases. The V gene end was trimmed by 0 bases and the J gene end by 6 bases; junction bases not matched to a gene: 3. In germline, CDR1 is MNHEY, CDR2 SMNVEV (reference sequence). The CDR3 is made up of 15 amino acids. The CDR3 sequence is CASSLSGTGGPEQYF. CDR3 DNA sequence: TGTGCCAGCAGTTTATCCGGGACAGGGGGCCCCGAGCAGTACTTC.

This clone was counted only a few times. The chain employs TRBV19 and TRBJ1-5, with D uncertain. CDR1 LNHDA and CDR2 SQIVND come from the germline V gene (reference sequence). The CDR3 has 15 amino acids. V was pared by 3 bases and J by 2 bases, with 11 bases between. The CDR3 here is CASSMATRGNQPQHF. The CDR3 DNA follows: TGTGCCAGTAGTATGGCGACGAGGGGCAATCAGCCCCAGCATTTT.

V gene TRBV12-3 or TRBV12-4 combines with J gene TRBJ1-2; D uncertain. V was cut by 7 bases and J by 7 bases, with 16 bases left in between. The CDR3 is 13 amino acids. CDR3 sequence reads: CASKTGEAGGYTF. CDR3 DNA sequence: TGTGCCAGCAAAACCGGCGAGGCCGGTGGCTACACCTTC.

The V gene is TRBV21-1, the J gene TRBJ1-2; the table's D call, TRBD1, has no DNA check behind it. TRBV21-1 is designated a pseudogene. The CDR3 is 10 residues long. CDR3 DNA sequence: TGTGCCAGGGCCCCCTATGGCTACACCTTC. Protein: CARAPYGYTF.

The chain links TRBV30 to TRBJ2-5; TRBD2 is a possible D gene (6 bases). V lost 2 bases, J lost 7 bases, and 14 bases lay in between. The germline gives CDR1 GTSNPN, CDR2 SVGIG (reference sequence). The CDR3 sequence is 13 residues long. CDR3 sequence reads: CAWSPPGSLTQYF. CDR3 sequence (DNA): TGTGCCTGGAGTCCACCCGGGAGCTTGACCCAGTACTTC. The full variable domain, rest sourced from reference TRBV30 and TRBJ2-5, is SQTIHQWPATLVQPVGSPLSLECTVEGTSNPNLYWYRQAAGRGLQLLFYSVGIGQISSEVPQNLSASRPQDRQFILSSKKLLLSDSGFYLCAWSPPGSLTQYFGPGTRLLVL.

The chain uses TRBV7-9 and TRBJ1-6, with TRBD1 identical over 9 bases. V shed 4 bases, J shed 7 bases, and the junction held 5 bases outside the gene matches. CDR1 SEHNR and CDR2 FQNEAQ come from the germline V gene (reference sequence). The CDR3 length is 15 residues. The DNA of the CDR3 is TGTGCCAGCAGCTCAACCGGGACAGGGAATTCACCCCTCCACTTT. Translated: CASSSTGTGNSPLHF.

Here the CDR3 DNA reads TGTGCCAGCTCACCGATCACAAGGAACACTGAAGCTTTCTTT. It codes for CASSPITRNTEAFF. J is TRBJ1-1 and V is TRBV18; D ambiguous. Trimming removed 3 bases at V and 1 base at J, with 9 bases between. Germline values: CDR1 KGHSH, CDR2 LQKENI. This CDR3 contains 14 residues.

The V call is TRBV19, the J call TRBJ1-6, with a possible D match to TRBD1 (5 bases). The CDR3 spans 15 residues. V was clipped by 4 bases and J by 12 bases, with 19 bases between them. Germline CDR1 and CDR2: LNHDA and SQIVND (reference sequence). The CDR3 DNA follows: TGTGCCAGTAGTACCTACAAGGGCGGGACCCAACCCCTCCACTTT. Encoded protein: CASSTYKGGTQPLHF.

The chain uses TRBV10-3 and TRBJ2-7; 11 bases agree with TRBD1. CDR1 is ENHRY, CDR2 SYGVKD, per germline. The junction had 15 bases not matched to a gene; V was cut back by 0 bases and J by 5 bases. The CDR3 covers 19 residues. The CDR3 reads CAISESINFPGQGGHEQYF. The CDR3 region has the DNA TGTGCCATCAGTGAGTCAATAAATTTTCCGGGACAGGGGGGCCACGAGCAGTACTTC.

The chain couples TRBV21-1 to TRBJ2-1; whether TRBD2, the table's D call, matches the DNA was not checked. TRBV21-1 is a known pseudogene. The CDR3 extends over 16 amino acids. The CDR3 loop reads CAIRTDRGGKVNEQFF. For the CDR3, the DNA is TGTGCCATCAGGACGGATAGGGGCGGGAAAGTAAATGAGCAGTTCTTC.

V gene TRBV19 combines with J gene TRBJ1-1, with 8 bases identical to TRBD1. CDR1 LNHDA and CDR2 SQIVND come from the germline V gene (reference sequence). Germline trimming cut 7 bases from V and 4 bases from J; bases unmatched to any gene: 8. The CDR3 spans 14 residues. In DNA, the CDR3 is TGTGCCAGTACTCCGACAGGGGTTCGCACTGAAGCTTTCTTT. It yields the protein CASTPTGVRTEAFF.

This chain links TRBV6-2 or TRBV6-3 with TRBJ1-5, with 8 bases identical to TRBD1. The V segment lost 0 bases and the J segment 3 bases; nucleotides outside the gene matches: 4. There are 16 residues in the CDR3. Germline lookup yields CDR1 MNHEY and CDR2 SVGEGT. CDR3 in amino acids: CASSYSMGQVNQPQHF. CDR3 coding DNA: TGTGCCAGCAGTTACTCGATGGGACAGGTCAATCAGCCCCAGCATTTT.

V gene TRBV3-1 (or the pseudogene TRBV3-2) combines with J gene TRBJ1-1; 8 bases are a match to TRBD1. The CDR3 loop spans 13 amino acids. Germline values: CDR1 LGHDT, CDR2 YNNKEL (reference sequence). Trimming cost V 3 bases and J 11 bases; bases outside gene matches: 8. As DNA, the CDR3 is TGTGCCAGCAGCCAGCAGGGGGCTATGAACGCTTTCTTT. It translates to CASSQQGAMNAFF.

The J gene is TRBJ1-5, the V gene TRBV13; 11 nucleotides line up with TRBD1. Trimming at V came to 3 bases and at J to 6 bases, leaving 4 bases not matched to a gene. CDR3 length: 15 amino acids. Per the germline V gene, CDR1 is PRHDT and CDR2 is FYEKMQ (reference sequence). The CDR3 DNA sequence: TGTGCCAGCAGCTTGGGGACAGGGGGAGGTCAGCCCCAGCATTTT. Translated, it gives CASSLGTGGGQPQHF.

This sequence joins TRBV6-6 and TRBJ1-3; 7 bases match TRBD1. Germline loops: CDR1 MNHNY, CDR2 SVGAGI (reference sequence). The CDR3 spans 18 residues. Germline trimming cut 6 bases from V and 4 bases from J; bases unmatched to any gene: 18. The CDR3 sequence is CASRRRPGTAYVGNTIYF. The CDR3 DNA reads TGTGCCAGCAGACGAAGACCCGGGACAGCGTACGTCGGAAACACCATATATTTT.

J is TRBJ1-1 and V is TRBV5-8, with D possibly TRBD1 on 6 matching bases. V was pared by 0 bases and J by 5 bases, with 20 bases between. This CDR3 region has 17 residues. Germline-derived CDR1 and CDR2 are SGHTS and YDEGEE. The DNA of the CDR3 is TGTGCCAGCAGCTTGGGGCCCCGACAGGACACGAGGACTGAAGCTTTCTTT. Residues: CASSLGPRQDTRTEAFF.

This chain joins TRBV30 and TRBJ1-2, with D possibly being TRBD1 (6 bases). The length of the CDR3 is 14 residues. Looked up from germline, CDR1 is GTSNPN and CDR2 is SVGIG (reference sequence). V shed 7 bases and J shed 1 base, with 16 bases lying between them. CDR3 bases: TGTGCCTCATTGCTTCAGGGGTTTAACTATGGCTACACCTTC. Amino acid sequence: CASLLQGFNYGYTF.

The CDR3 is CASSQDRDNSPLHF. The CDR3 coding sequence is TGTGCCAGCTCCCAGGACAGGGATAATTCACCCCTCCACTTT. The chain joins TRBV18 to TRBJ1-6; 8 bases line up with TRBD1. Germline V gene lookup returns CDR1 KGHSH and CDR2 LQKENI. J gave up 5 bases and V 6 bases, and 3 bases lay outside the gene matches. The CDR3 is made up of 14 amino acids.

The chain joins TRBV7-2 to TRBJ1-1; weak D call: TRBD1 (6 bases). Trimming shortened V by 2 bases and J by 11 bases, and 9 bases separated the two germline ends. The germline V gene encodes CDR1 SGHTA and CDR2 FQGNSA. The CDR3 extends over 11 amino acids. The DNA of the CDR3 is TGTGCCAGCAGCTTATTGAGGGGGGCTTTCTTT. It yields the protein CASSLLRGAFF.

This clone was counted between two and nine times. V is TRBV7-9 and J is TRBJ2-7; unclear D gene. Germline V gives CDR1 SEHNR, CDR2 FQNEAQ (reference sequence). The CDR3 sequence is 15 residues long. V lost 7 bases and J 2 bases, leaving 18 bases between the germline ends. The CDR3 is CASMFAQNSTYEQYF. CDR3 bases: TGTGCCAGCATGTTTGCCCAGAACAGCACCTACGAGCAGTACTTC. Together with reference TRBV7-9 and TRBJ2-7, the CDR3 gives the full variable domain: DTGVSQNPRHKITKRGQNVTFRCDPISEHNRLYWYRQTLGQGPEFLTYFQNEAQLEKSRLLSDRFSAERPKGSFSTLEIQRTEQGDSAMYLCASMFAQNSTYEQYFGPGTRLTVT.

The CDR3 is CASSAGYLRDEQFF. The CDR3 bases are TGTGCCAGCAGCGCCGGATATCTTCGGGATGAGCAGTTCTTC. The rearrangement links TRBV7-2 to TRBJ2-1, with D unresolved. Germline V gene lookup returns CDR1 SGHTA and CDR2 FQGNSA. V was pared by 5 bases and J by 8 bases, with 16 bases between. This CDR3 has 14 amino acids.

This sequence joins TRBV7-9 and TRBJ2-7; D gene ambiguous. Trimming shortened V by 2 bases and J by 2 bases, and 10 bases separated the two germline ends. This CDR3 comprises 14 residues. The germline V gene encodes CDR1 SEHNR and CDR2 FQNEAQ (reference sequence). CDR3 region: CASSLQVYPYEQYF. CDR3 coding DNA: TGTGCCAGCAGCTTACAGGTATACCCCTACGAGCAGTACTTC.